This is a list of T cell receptor beta chains from one sample in a study of T cell changes during pregnancy in multiple sclerosis. Produced via immunoSEQ multiplex PCR; TCRdb's table is partial and in-frame only. The table has approximately 66,000 clones, roughly 91% seen once. The sample was CD8+ T cells from peripheral blood mononuclear cells, taken before pregnancy. Every receptor here comes from a female donor with multiple sclerosis, enrolled in a pregnancy study. Each CDR3 is given with its conserved first and last residue. A D gene is named only where the DNA matches it firmly. Part of the rows lack a size; the others show once, few, many or a class for expanded clones.

clone_size: .; d_call: TRBD2; j_call: TRBJ2-1; v_call: TRBV7-6; cdr3_aa: CASSKREVTSSYNEQFF; cdr3_nt: TGTGCCAGCAGTAAGCGGGAAGTTACGAGCTCCTACAATGAGCAGTTCTTC
clone_size: .; d_call: TRBD2; j_call: TRBJ2-5; v_call: TRBV7-9; cdr3_aa: CASSLPSGGETQYF; cdr3_nt: TGTGCCAGCAGCTTACCGTCGGGGGGGGAGACCCAGTACTTC
clone_size: few; d_call: TRBD1; j_call: TRBJ1-2; v_call: TRBV4-1; cdr3_aa: CASSQVVEGTVYGYTF; cdr3_nt: TGCGCCAGCAGCCAAGTTGTTGAGGGGACAGTATATGGCTACACCTTC
clone_size: .; d_call: TRBD1; j_call: TRBJ2-1; v_call: TRBV4-1; cdr3_aa: CASSQLPGQGYEQFF; cdr3_nt: TGCGCCAGCAGCCAACTCCCGGGACAGGGCTATGAGCAGTTCTTC
clone_size: .; d_call: TRBD1; j_call: TRBJ2-1; v_call: TRBV5-1; cdr3_aa: CASSLVGQGDEQFF; cdr3_nt: TGCGCCAGCAGCTTGGTGGGACAGGGGGATGAGCAGTTCTTC
clone_size: .; d_call: .; j_call: TRBJ1-4; v_call: TRBV15; cdr3_aa: CATSNNEGGALNEKLFF; cdr3_nt: TGTGCCACCAGCAATAACGAAGGGGGGGCCCTTAATGAAAAACTGTTTTTT
clone_size: once; d_call: .; j_call: TRBJ1-1; v_call: TRBV28; cdr3_aa: CASSRLMVGGEAFF; cdr3_nt: TGTGCCAGCAGTAGGCTAATGGTCGGCGGTGAAGCTTTCTTT
clone_size: medium-sized; d_call: TRBD1; j_call: TRBJ1-5; v_call: TRBV7-9; cdr3_aa: CASSGTGPGTQPQHF; cdr3_nt: TGTGCCAGCAGCGGGACAGGACCGGGGACCCAGCCCCAGCATTTT
clone_size: .; d_call: .; j_call: TRBJ1-1; v_call: TRBV18; cdr3_aa: CASSPSGQRPVNTEAFF; cdr3_nt: TGTGCCAGCTCACCATCGGGACAAAGACCCGTGAACACTGAAGCTTTCTTT
clone_size: .; d_call: TRBD2; j_call: TRBJ2-1; v_call: TRBV9; cdr3_aa: CASSVYSGGRNEQFF; cdr3_nt: TGTGCCAGCAGCGTATACAGCGGGGGGAGGAATGAGCAGTTCTTC
clone_size: .; d_call: .; j_call: TRBJ2-6; v_call: TRBV18; cdr3_aa: CASSPVRDISSGANVLTF; cdr3_nt: TGTGCCAGCTCACCGGTTCGGGACATAAGCTCTGGGGCCAACGTCCTGACTTTC
clone_size: .; d_call: TRBD1; j_call: TRBJ1-1; v_call: TRBV25-1; cdr3_aa: CASSETGYHTEAFF; cdr3_nt: TGTGCCAGCAGTGAGACAGGGTATCATACTGAAGCTTTCTTT
clone_size: few; d_call: .; j_call: TRBJ2-7; v_call: TRBV27; cdr3_aa: CASSSSGHEQYF; cdr3_nt: TGTGCCAGCAGTTCCTCTGGCCACGAGCAGTACTTC
clone_size: .; d_call: TRBD1; j_call: TRBJ2-2; v_call: TRBV4-1; cdr3_aa: CASSHPGQGNTGELFF; cdr3_nt: TGCGCCAGCAGCCACCCGGGACAGGGAAACACCGGGGAGCTGTTTTTT
clone_size: few; d_call: .; j_call: TRBJ1-5; v_call: TRBV28; cdr3_aa: CASSLDQPQHF; cdr3_nt: TGTGCCAGTTCACTAGATCAGCCCCAGCATTTT
clone_size: once; d_call: .; j_call: TRBJ1-2; v_call: TRBV5-4; cdr3_aa: CASHLGVGDGYTF; cdr3_nt: TGTGCCAGCCACCTCGGGGTAGGAGATGGCTACACCTTC
clone_size: once; d_call: TRBD1; j_call: TRBJ1-2; v_call: TRBV4-1; cdr3_aa: CASSAETGLYGYTF; cdr3_nt: TGCGCCAGCAGCGCAGAGACAGGGCTCTATGGCTACACCTTC
clone_size: .; d_call: TRBD2; j_call: TRBJ2-5; v_call: TRBV7-8; cdr3_aa: CASSYPDSGEYQETQYF; cdr3_nt: TGTGCCAGCAGCTACCCTGACAGCGGGGAATACCAAGAGACCCAGTACTTC
clone_size: .; d_call: .; j_call: TRBJ2-5; v_call: TRBV13; cdr3_aa: CASSHFGGPETQYF; cdr3_nt: TGTGCCAGCAGCCATTTCGGGGGGCCGGAGACCCAGTACTTC
clone_size: .; d_call: TRBD2; j_call: TRBJ2-1; v_call: TRBV15; cdr3_aa: CATSSREVEQFF; cdr3_nt: TGTGCCACCAGCAGCCGGGAGGTAGAGCAGTTCTTC
clone_size: .; d_call: TRBD2; j_call: TRBJ2-1; v_call: TRBV7-3; cdr3_aa: CASSHWSAGGLNEQFF; cdr3_nt: TGTGCCAGCAGCCATTGGTCAGCGGGGGGGCTCAATGAGCAGTTCTTC
clone_size: .; d_call: .; j_call: TRBJ1-1; v_call: TRBV13; cdr3_aa: CASSPIGRRGDTEAFF; cdr3_nt: TGTGCCAGCAGCCCCATCGGCAGGCGCGGGGACACTGAAGCTTTCTTT
clone_size: once; d_call: .; j_call: TRBJ1-6; v_call: TRBV13; cdr3_aa: CASSPGSGGSPLHF; cdr3_nt: TGTGCCAGCAGCCCAGGTTCGGGAGGTTCACCCCTCCACTTT
clone_size: .; d_call: .; j_call: TRBJ2-7; v_call: TRBV10-3; cdr3_aa: CAISDLKRDTAYEQYF; cdr3_nt: TGTGCCATCAGTGATCTTAAACGGGACACGGCCTACGAGCAGTACTTC
clone_size: .; d_call: .; j_call: TRBJ1-1; v_call: TRBV4-2; cdr3_aa: CASSQGATEAFF; cdr3_nt: TGTGCCAGCAGCCAGGGGGCCACTGAAGCTTTCTTT
clone_size: once; d_call: .; j_call: TRBJ1-1; v_call: TRBV30; cdr3_aa: CAWQGQLRTEAFF; cdr3_nt: TGTGCCTGGCAGGGACAATTAAGGACTGAAGCTTTCTTT
clone_size: .; d_call: .; j_call: TRBJ1-2; v_call: TRBV19; cdr3_aa: CASSNPQGNYGYTF; cdr3_nt: TGTGCCAGTAGTAACCCCCAGGGAAACTATGGCTACACCTTC
clone_size: .; d_call: .; j_call: TRBJ1-5; v_call: TRBV15; cdr3_aa: CATMGGSSNQPQHF; cdr3_nt: TGTGCCACCATGGGCGGGAGTAGCAATCAGCCCCAGCATTTT
clone_size: .; d_call: TRBD1; j_call: TRBJ1-3; v_call: TRBV5-4; cdr3_aa: CASSWDRAGNTIYF; cdr3_nt: TGTGCCAGCAGCTGGGACAGGGCTGGAAACACCATATATTTT
clone_size: once; d_call: .; j_call: TRBJ2-1; v_call: TRBV5-1; cdr3_aa: CASSLADGNSYNEQFF; cdr3_nt: TGCGCCAGCTCCCTAGCCGACGGAAACTCCTACAATGAGCAGTTCTTC
clone_size: .; d_call: TRBD1; j_call: TRBJ2-2; v_call: TRBV29-1; cdr3_aa: CSLTRGRRSTGELFF; cdr3_nt: TGCAGCCTCACCAGGGGGCGGAGGAGCACCGGGGAGCTGTTTTTT
clone_size: .; d_call: TRBD2; j_call: TRBJ2-1; v_call: TRBV30; cdr3_aa: CAWISGGAGNEQFF; cdr3_nt: TGTGCCTGGATTAGCGGGGGGGCAGGCAATGAGCAGTTCTTC
clone_size: .; d_call: .; j_call: TRBJ1-1; v_call: TRBV5-1; cdr3_aa: CASSLTDLNTEAFF; cdr3_nt: TGCGCCAGCAGCTTGACAGACCTGAACACTGAAGCTTTCTTT
clone_size: few; d_call: .; j_call: TRBJ1-1; v_call: TRBV18; cdr3_aa: CASSQGVTEAFF; cdr3_nt: TGTGCCAGCTCACAAGGGGTTACTGAAGCTTTCTTT
clone_size: .; d_call: TRBD1; j_call: TRBJ2-7; v_call: TRBV7-2; cdr3_aa: CASSLAGQGAYEQYF; cdr3_nt: TGTGCCAGCAGCTTAGCCGGACAGGGAGCCTACGAGCAGTACTTC
clone_size: .; d_call: .; j_call: TRBJ2-3; v_call: TRBV29-1; cdr3_aa: CSVEEAQLSTDTQYF; cdr3_nt: TGCAGCGTTGAAGAAGCGCAACTTTCCACAGATACGCAGTATTTT
clone_size: once; d_call: .; j_call: TRBJ1-5; v_call: TRBV5-8; cdr3_aa: CASSHPRGSYSNQPQHF; cdr3_nt: TGTGCCAGCAGCCACCCTCGGGGGTCGTATAGCAATCAGCCCCAGCATTTT
clone_size: .; d_call: .; j_call: TRBJ2-1; v_call: TRBV7-8; cdr3_aa: CASSLGHVGPNNEQFF; cdr3_nt: TGTGCCAGCAGCTTAGGGCACGTGGGGCCCAACAATGAGCAGTTCTTC
clone_size: .; d_call: TRBD2; j_call: TRBJ2-7; v_call: TRBV6-5; cdr3_aa: CASSYSIQGLEQYF; cdr3_nt: TGTGCCAGCAGTTACTCGATCCAGGGACTAGAGCAGTACTTC
clone_size: .; d_call: TRBD2; j_call: TRBJ2-2; v_call: TRBV29-1; cdr3_aa: CSVAAGGGGELFF; cdr3_nt: TGCAGCGTTGCAGCGGGGGGAGGAGGGGAGCTGTTTTTT
clone_size: .; d_call: TRBD1; j_call: TRBJ2-7; v_call: TRBV27; cdr3_aa: CASSLRDSTYEQYF; cdr3_nt: TGTGCCAGCAGTCTGAGGGACAGTACCTACGAGCAGTACTTC
clone_size: .; d_call: TRBD1; j_call: TRBJ2-7; v_call: TRBV7-9; cdr3_aa: CATSGQGDEQYF; cdr3_nt: TGTGCCACCTCAGGACAGGGCGACGAGCAGTACTTC
clone_size: .; d_call: TRBD1; j_call: TRBJ1-2; v_call: TRBV7-8; cdr3_aa: CASSHTPSGTGVRGYTF; cdr3_nt: TGTGCCAGCAGCCACACCCCGTCGGGGACAGGGGTACGCGGCTACACCTTC
clone_size: .; d_call: TRBD2; j_call: TRBJ2-2; v_call: TRBV7-6; cdr3_aa: CASSSSLAGYDTGELFF; cdr3_nt: TGTGCCAGCAGCAGCTCGCTAGCGGGGTACGACACCGGGGAGCTGTTTTTT
clone_size: .; d_call: TRBD2; j_call: TRBJ2-7; v_call: TRBV9; cdr3_aa: CASSPRTSGGTYEQYF; cdr3_nt: TGTGCCAGCAGCCCACGGACTAGCGGGGGGACCTACGAGCAGTACTTC
clone_size: .; d_call: .; j_call: TRBJ1-2; v_call: TRBV27; cdr3_aa: CASKQQDLYGYTF; cdr3_nt: TGTGCCAGCAAACAACAGGACCTTTATGGCTACACCTTC
clone_size: .; d_call: .; j_call: TRBJ2-2; v_call: TRBV12-5; cdr3_aa: CASGFPETGELFF; cdr3_nt: TGTGCTAGTGGTTTCCCCGAGACCGGGGAGCTGTTTTTT
clone_size: .; d_call: .; j_call: TRBJ2-7; v_call: TRBV21-1; cdr3_aa: CASSRGPGTPPSYEQYF; cdr3_nt: TGTGCCAGCAGCAGAGGACCCGGGACACCCCCCTCCTACGAGCAGTACTTC
clone_size: .; d_call: TRBD1; j_call: TRBJ2-7; v_call: TRBV27; cdr3_aa: CASSLLTGTGIHEQYF; cdr3_nt: TGTGCCAGCAGTTTGCTTACCGGGACAGGGATCCACGAGCAGTACTTC
clone_size: .; d_call: .; j_call: TRBJ2-5; v_call: TRBV4-1; cdr3_aa: CASSLREHETQYF; cdr3_nt: TGCGCCAGCAGCCTCCGGGAGCACGAGACCCAGTACTTC
clone_size: once; d_call: TRBD1; j_call: TRBJ1-2; v_call: TRBV27; cdr3_aa: CATPIPRDRTHEGYTF; cdr3_nt: TGTGCCACCCCCATACCCCGGGACAGGACCCATGAAGGCTACACCTTC